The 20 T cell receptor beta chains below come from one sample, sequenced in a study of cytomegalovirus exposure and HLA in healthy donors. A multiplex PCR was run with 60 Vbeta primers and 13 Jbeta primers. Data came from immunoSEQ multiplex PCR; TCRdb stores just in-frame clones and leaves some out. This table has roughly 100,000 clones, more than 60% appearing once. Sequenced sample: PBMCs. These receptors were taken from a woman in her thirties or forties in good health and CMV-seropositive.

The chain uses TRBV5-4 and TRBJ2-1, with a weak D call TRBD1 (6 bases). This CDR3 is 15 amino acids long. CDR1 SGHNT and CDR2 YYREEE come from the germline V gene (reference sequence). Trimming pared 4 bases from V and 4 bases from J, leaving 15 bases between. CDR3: CASSLRDKSYNEQFF. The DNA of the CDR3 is TGTGCCAGCAGCCTCCGGGACAAGAGTTACAATGAGCAGTTCTTC.

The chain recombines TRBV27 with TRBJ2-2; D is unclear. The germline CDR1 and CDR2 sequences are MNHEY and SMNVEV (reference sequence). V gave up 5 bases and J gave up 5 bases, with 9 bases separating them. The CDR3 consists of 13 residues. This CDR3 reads CASSHESTGELFF. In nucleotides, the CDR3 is TGTGCCAGCAGTCACGAGAGTACCGGGGAGCTGTTTTTT.

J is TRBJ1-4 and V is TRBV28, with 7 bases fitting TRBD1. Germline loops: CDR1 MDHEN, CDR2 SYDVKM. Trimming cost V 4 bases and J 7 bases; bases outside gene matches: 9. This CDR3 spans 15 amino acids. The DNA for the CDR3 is TGTGCCAGCAGTTCCTCCGGGACAGAGAGTGAAAAACTGTTTTTT. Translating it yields CASSSSGTESEKLFF. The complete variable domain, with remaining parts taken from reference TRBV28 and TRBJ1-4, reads DVKVTQSSRYLVKRTGEKVFLECVQDMDHENMFWYRQDPGLGLRLIYFSYDVKMKEKGDIPEGYSVSREKKERFSLILESASTNQTSMYLCASSSSGTESEKLFFGSGTQLSVL.

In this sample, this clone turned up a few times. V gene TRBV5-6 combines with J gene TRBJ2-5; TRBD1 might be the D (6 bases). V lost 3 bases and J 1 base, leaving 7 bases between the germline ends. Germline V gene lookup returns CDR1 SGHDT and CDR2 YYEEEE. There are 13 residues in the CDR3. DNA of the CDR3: TGTGCCAGCAGCTGGGACATCCAAGAGACCCAGTACTTC. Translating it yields CASSWDIQETQYF.

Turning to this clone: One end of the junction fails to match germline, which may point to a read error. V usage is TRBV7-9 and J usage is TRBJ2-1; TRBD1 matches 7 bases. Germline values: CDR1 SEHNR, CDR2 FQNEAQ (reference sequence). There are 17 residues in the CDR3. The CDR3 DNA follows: TGTTCCAGCAGCTTAGGACTGACAGGGATGTTAGAGGATGAGCAGTTCTTC. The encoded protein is CSSSLGLTGMLEDEQFF.

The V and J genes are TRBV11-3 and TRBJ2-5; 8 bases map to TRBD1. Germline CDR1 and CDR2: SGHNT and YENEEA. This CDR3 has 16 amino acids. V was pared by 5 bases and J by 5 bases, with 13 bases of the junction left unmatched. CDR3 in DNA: TGTGCCAGCAGCATTGACAGGGGCCGTCCATTGGAGACCCAGTACTTC. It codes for CASSIDRGRPLETQYF.

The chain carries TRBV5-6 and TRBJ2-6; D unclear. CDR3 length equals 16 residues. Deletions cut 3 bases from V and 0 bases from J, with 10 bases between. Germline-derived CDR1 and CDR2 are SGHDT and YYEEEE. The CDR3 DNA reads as TGTGCCAGCAGCTCCCCGGCTAGCTCTGGGGCCAACGTCCTGACTTTC. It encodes CASSSPASSGANVLTF. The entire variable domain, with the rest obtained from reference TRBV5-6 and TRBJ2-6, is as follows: DAGVTQSPTHLIKTRGQQVTLRCSPKSGHDTVSWYQQALGQGPQFIFQYYEEEERQRGNFPDRFSGHQFPNYSSELNVNALLLGDSALYLCASSSPASSGANVLTFGAGSRLTVL.

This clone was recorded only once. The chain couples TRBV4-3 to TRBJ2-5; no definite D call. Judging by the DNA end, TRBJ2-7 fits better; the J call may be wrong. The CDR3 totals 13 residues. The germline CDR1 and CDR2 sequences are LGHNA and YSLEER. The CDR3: CASSRQVPYEQYF. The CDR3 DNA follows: TGCGCCAGCAGCCGTCAGGTCCCCTACGAGCAGTACTTC.

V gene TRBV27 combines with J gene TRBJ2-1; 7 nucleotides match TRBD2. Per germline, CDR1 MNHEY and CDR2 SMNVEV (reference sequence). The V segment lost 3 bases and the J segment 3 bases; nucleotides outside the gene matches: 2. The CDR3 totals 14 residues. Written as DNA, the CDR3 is TGTGCCAGCAGTTTCCGGACTAGCTACAATGAGCAGTTCTTC. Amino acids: CASSFRTSYNEQFF.

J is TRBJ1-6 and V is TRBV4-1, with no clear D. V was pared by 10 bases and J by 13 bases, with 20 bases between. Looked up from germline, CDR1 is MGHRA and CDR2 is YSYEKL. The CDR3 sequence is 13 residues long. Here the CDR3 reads CATSLAGIDPLHF. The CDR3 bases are TGCGCCACGAGCTTGGCGGGGATCGATCCCCTCCACTTT.

CDR3 region: CASSPDRGYSNQPQHF. CDR3 DNA sequence: TGTGCCAGCAGCCCGGACAGGGGATATAGCAATCAGCCCCAGCATTTT. V usage is TRBV7-2 and J usage is TRBJ1-5; TRBD1 aligns across 9 bases. V gave up 5 bases and J gave up 0 bases; unmatched junction bases: 5. This CDR3 is built from 16 residues. Germline V gene data show CDR1 as SGHTA and CDR2 as FQGNSA.

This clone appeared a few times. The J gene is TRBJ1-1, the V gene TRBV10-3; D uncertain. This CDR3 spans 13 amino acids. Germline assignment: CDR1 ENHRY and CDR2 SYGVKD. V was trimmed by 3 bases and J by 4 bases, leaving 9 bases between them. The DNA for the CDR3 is TGTGCCATCAGTGAAACGAGTAGCACTGAAGCTTTCTTT. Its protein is CAISETSSTEAFF.

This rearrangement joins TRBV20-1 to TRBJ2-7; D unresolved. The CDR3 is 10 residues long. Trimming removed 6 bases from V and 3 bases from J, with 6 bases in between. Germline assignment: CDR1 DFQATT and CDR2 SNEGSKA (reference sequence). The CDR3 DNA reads TGCAGTGCAGAGAGCTACGAGCAGTACTTC. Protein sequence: CSAESYEQYF.

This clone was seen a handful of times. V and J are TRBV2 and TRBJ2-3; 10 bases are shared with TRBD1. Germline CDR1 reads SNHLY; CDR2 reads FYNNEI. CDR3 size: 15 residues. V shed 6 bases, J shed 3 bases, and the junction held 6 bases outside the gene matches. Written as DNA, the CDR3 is TGTGCCAGCAGCCGAAGGACAGGGGGAACAGATACGCAGTATTTT. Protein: CASSRRTGGTDTQYF.

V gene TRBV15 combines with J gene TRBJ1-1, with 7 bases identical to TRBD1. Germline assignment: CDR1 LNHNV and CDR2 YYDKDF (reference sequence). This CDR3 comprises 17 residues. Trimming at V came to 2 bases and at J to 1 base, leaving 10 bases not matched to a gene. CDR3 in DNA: TGTGCCACCAGCAGAACCGGGACAGAAATATGGAACACTGAAGCTTTCTTT. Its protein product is CATSRTGTEIWNTEAFF.

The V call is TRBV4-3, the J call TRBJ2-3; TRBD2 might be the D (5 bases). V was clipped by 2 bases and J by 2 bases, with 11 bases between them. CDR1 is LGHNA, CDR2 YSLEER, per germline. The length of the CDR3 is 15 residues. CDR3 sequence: CASSQRESHTDTQYF. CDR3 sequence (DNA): TGCGCCAGCAGCCAACGGGAATCCCACACAGATACGCAGTATTTT.

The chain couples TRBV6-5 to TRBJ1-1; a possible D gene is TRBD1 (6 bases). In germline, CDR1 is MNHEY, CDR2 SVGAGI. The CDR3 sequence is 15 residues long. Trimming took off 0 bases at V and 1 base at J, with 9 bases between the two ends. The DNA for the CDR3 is TGTGCCAGCAGTTACTCGAAAGGGGGGAACACTGAAGCTTTCTTT. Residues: CASSYSKGGNTEAFF.

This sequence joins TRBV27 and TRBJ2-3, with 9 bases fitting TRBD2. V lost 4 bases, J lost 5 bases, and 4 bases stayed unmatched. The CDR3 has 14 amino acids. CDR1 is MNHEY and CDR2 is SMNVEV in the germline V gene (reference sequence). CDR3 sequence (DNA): TGTGCCAGCAGTTGGCTAGCGGGGAGAGATACGCAGTATTTT. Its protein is CASSWLAGRDTQYF.

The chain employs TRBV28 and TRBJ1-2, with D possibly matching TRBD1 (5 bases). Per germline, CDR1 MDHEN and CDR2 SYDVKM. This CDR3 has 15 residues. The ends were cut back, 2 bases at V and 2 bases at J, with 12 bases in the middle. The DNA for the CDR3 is TGTGCCAGCAGTTTAAACCCAGCAGGGAACTATGGCTACACCTTC. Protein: CASSLNPAGNYGYTF.

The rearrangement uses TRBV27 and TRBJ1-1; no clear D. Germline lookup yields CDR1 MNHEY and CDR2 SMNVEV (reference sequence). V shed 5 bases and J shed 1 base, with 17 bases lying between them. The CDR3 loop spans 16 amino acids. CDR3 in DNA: TGTGCCAGCAGTCTTACTTGGACTCTTACGAACACTGAAGCTTTCTTT. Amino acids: CASSLTWTLTNTEAFF.